This T cell receptor beta chain was recorded in a study of blood T cell repertoires in COVID-19. About the study: The study drew acute and convalescent COVID-19 samples from the United States, Italy and Spain.

Only in-frame clones appear in the TCRdb table, and some are missing; sequencing was by immunoSEQ multiplex PCR. The sample includes some 330,000 clones, 80% to 85% seen only once; the top ten take 5% to 6%. V lost 4 bases and J 8 bases, leaving 8 bases between the germline ends. The CDR3 is made up of 11 amino acids. Germline assignment: CDR1 SGHDN and CDR2 FVKESK. The rearrangement joins TRBV14 to TRBJ1-1; perhaps TRBD1 as D (6 bases). The sequence was obtained from a woman aged 45-60 years who had recovered from COVID-19. Sequenced material: PBMCs or T cells enriched from blood (not recorded which). Written as DNA, the CDR3 is TGTGCCAGCAGCCCCGGGACAGAAGCTTTCTTT. It specifies CASSPGTEAFF.